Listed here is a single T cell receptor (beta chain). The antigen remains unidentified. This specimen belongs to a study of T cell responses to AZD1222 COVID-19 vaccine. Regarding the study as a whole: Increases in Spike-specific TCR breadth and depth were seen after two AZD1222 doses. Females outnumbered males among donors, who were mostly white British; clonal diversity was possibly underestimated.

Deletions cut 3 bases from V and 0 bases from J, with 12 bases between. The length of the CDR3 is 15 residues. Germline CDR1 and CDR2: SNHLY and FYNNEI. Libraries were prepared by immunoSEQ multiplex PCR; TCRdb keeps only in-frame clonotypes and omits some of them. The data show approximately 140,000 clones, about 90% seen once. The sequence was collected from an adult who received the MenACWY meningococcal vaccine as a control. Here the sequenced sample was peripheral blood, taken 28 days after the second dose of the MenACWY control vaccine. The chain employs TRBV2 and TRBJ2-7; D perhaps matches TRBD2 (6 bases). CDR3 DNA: TGTGCCAGCAGTGAGGCGGGGTGGAGCTCCTACGAGCAGTACTTC. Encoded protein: CASSEAGWSSYEQYF.